The 26 T cell receptor beta chains given below trace back to one sample, sequenced in a study of blood T cell repertoires in COVID-19. The table came from immunoSEQ multiplex PCR; TCRdb's copy has only in-frame clones and leaves some out. Here the sample spans 140,000 to 150,000 clones, roughly 90% being singletons. Material for sequencing was peripheral blood. Receptors were obtained from a human donor in a cohort sampled during active COVID-19.

The genes are TRBV19 and TRBJ2-1; TRBD2 matches at 13 bases. After removal of 6 bases from V and 9 bases from J, the junction contained 8 bases not matched to a gene. Germline V gene data show CDR1 as LNHDA and CDR2 as SQIVND (reference sequence). The CDR3 runs 15 residues. Here the CDR3 DNA reads TGTGCCAGTAGGATTACTAGCGGGGGGGCCCGTGAGCAGTTCTTC. Protein product: CASRITSGGAREQFF.

This clone was seen a single time. The chain is built from TRBV7-3 and TRBJ2-2; 10 bases match TRBD1. The CDR3 has 17 amino acids. Germline V gene sequence: CDR1 SGHTA, CDR2 FQGTGA. V shed 1 base, J shed 3 bases, and the junction held 5 bases outside the gene matches. The CDR3 DNA is TGTGCCAGCAGCTTAAAGACAGGGGGCGGGTACACCGGGGAGCTGTTTTTT. Translated, it gives CASSLKTGGGYTGELFF.

The J gene is TRBJ1-1, the V gene TRBV5-6; D is ambiguous. Per germline, CDR1 SGHDT and CDR2 YYEEEE. CDR3 size: 13 residues. Trimming left V 2 bases short and J 1 base short, with 6 bases between. The CDR3: CASSFTPNTEAFF. The CDR3 DNA is TGTGCCAGCAGCTTCACACCGAACACTGAAGCTTTCTTT.

The chain employs TRBV15 and TRBJ2-7, with D perhaps matching TRBD2 (6 bases). V lost 1 base and J 0 bases, leaving 16 bases between the germline ends. In germline, CDR1 is LNHNV, CDR2 YYDKDF (reference sequence). This CDR3 region has 17 residues. The CDR3 DNA sequence: TGTGCCACCAGCAGAGGGAGGGTTGACAGAAACTCCTACGAGCAGTACTTC. This gives the protein CATSRGRVDRNSYEQYF.

The V and J genes are TRBV20-1 and TRBJ1-1, with D perhaps matching TRBD1 (5 bases). Per the germline V gene, CDR1 is DFQATT and CDR2 is SNEGSKA (reference sequence). V was cut by 3 bases and J by 1 base, with 9 bases left in between. This CDR3 comprises 13 residues. The CDR3, as DNA: TGCAGTGCTAGTTGGGGCGCGAACACTGAAGCTTTCTTT. Translation: CSASWGANTEAFF.

This clone was seen once. The chain is built from TRBV30 and TRBJ1-6; tentative D call: TRBD1 (6 bases). The germline CDR1 and CDR2 sequences are GTSNPN and SVGIG (reference sequence). V was shortened by 1 base and J by 7 bases, with 8 bases between the two germline ends. The CDR3 contains 13 residues. The DNA of the CDR3 is TGTGCCTGGAGTGACAGGGTGAATTCACCCCTCCACTTT. It codes for CAWSDRVNSPLHF.

V and J are TRBV11-2 and TRBJ2-3; D is perhaps TRBD2 (6 bases). The CDR3 covers 15 residues. Germline CDR1 SGHAT, CDR2 FQNNGV. The V and J ends lost 4 bases and 1 base respectively, with 12 bases between them. In DNA, the CDR3 is TGTGCCAGCAGCTCAGGACTATCCGGCACAGATACGCAGTATTTT. Translating gives CASSSGLSGTDTQYF.

The rearrangement joins TRBV18 to TRBJ2-3, with 7 nucleotides matching TRBD2. The germline gives CDR1 KGHSH, CDR2 LQKENI. V shed 5 bases, J shed 1 base, and the junction held 6 bases outside the gene matches. The CDR3 covers 15 residues. CDR3 sequence: CASSGTAGGTDTQYF. The CDR3 bases are TGTGCCAGCTCAGGGACGGCGGGAGGCACAGATACGCAGTATTTT.

V is TRBV11-1 and J is TRBJ2-1; D is perhaps TRBD2 (8 bases). The CDR3 contains 16 residues. Germline V gene sequence: CDR1 SGHAT, CDR2 FQDESV (reference sequence). Trimming shortened V by 7 bases and J by 4 bases, and 20 bases separated the two germline ends. The CDR3 DNA reads TGTGCCAGCACAGGGGGTATAGCGGGGCGTTACAATGAGCAGTTCTTC. This gives the protein CASTGGIAGRYNEQFF.

The chain employs TRBV7-2 and TRBJ2-7; TRBD2 matches at 11 bases. CDR1 is SGHTA and CDR2 is FQGNSA in the germline V gene. The CDR3 totals 14 residues. V shed 3 bases, J shed 2 bases, and the junction held 0 bases outside the gene matches. DNA for the CDR3: TGTGCCAGCAGCTTGACTAGCGGGACCTACGAGCAGTACTTC. Its translation is CASSLTSGTYEQYF.

The rearrangement joins TRBV19 to TRBJ2-3, with 13 bases lining up with TRBD2. J lost 1 base, V lost 5 bases, and 6 bases had no gene match. CDR1 and CDR2 (germline): LNHDA, SQIVND (reference sequence). This CDR3 spans 17 amino acids. The CDR3 here is CASSPGLAGAGTDTQYF. The CDR3 DNA is TGTGCCAGTAGTCCAGGACTAGCGGGAGCGGGCACAGATACGCAGTATTTT. Based on the CDR3 plus reference TRBV19 and TRBJ2-3, the full variable domain is DGGITQSPKYLFRKEGQNVTLSCEQNLNHDAMYWYRQDPGQGLRLIYYSQIVNDFQKGDIAEGYSVSREKKESFPLTVTSAQKNPTAFYLCASSPGLAGAGTDTQYFGPGTRLTVL.

The chain couples TRBV14 to TRBJ2-1; possibly TRBD2 for D (5 bases). The CDR3 spans 17 residues. Germline-derived CDR1 and CDR2 are SGHDN and FVKESK. V lost 4 bases and J 4 bases, leaving 20 bases between the germline ends. The CDR3 DNA is TGTGCCAGCAGCCCCCTTTCCCGGGGAAACAAATACAATGAGCAGTTCTTC. Translation gives CASSPLSRGNKYNEQFF.

V is TRBV7-2 and J is TRBJ1-6; D not resolved. CDR1 is SGHTA and CDR2 is FQGNSA in the germline V gene. The CDR3 covers 13 residues. Trimming removed 4 bases at V and 8 bases at J, with 9 bases between. The CDR3 bases are TGTGCCAGCAGCTCAGGCCTGCATTCACCCCTCCACTTT. It encodes CASSSGLHSPLHF.

The chain couples TRBV12-3 or TRBV12-4 to TRBJ1-5, with D perhaps TRBD1 (6 bases). This CDR3 comprises 13 residues. V was trimmed by 1 base and J by 7 bases, leaving 8 bases between them. The CDR3: CASSLEGGQPQHF. The CDR3 nucleotides are TGTGCCAGCAGTTTAGAGGGGGGGCAGCCCCAGCATTTT.

V and J are TRBV6-5 and TRBJ2-7, with TRBD1 as a possible D gene (6 bases). The V gene lost 5 bases and the J gene lost 3 bases, with 14 bases spanning the gap. Germline-derived CDR1 and CDR2 are MNHEY and SVGAGI. This CDR3 comprises 14 residues. The chain's CDR3 is CASSRRDTIYEQYF. CDR3 nucleotide sequence: TGTGCCAGCAGTCGCCGGGACACCATCTACGAGCAGTACTTC.

The genes are TRBV7-6 and TRBJ2-1; a possible D gene is TRBD2 (6 bases). Trimming removed 1 base from V and 9 bases from J, with 16 bases in between. This CDR3 region has 15 residues. Germline V gives CDR1 SGHVS, CDR2 FNYEAQ. CDR3 bases: TGTGCCAGCAGCTTAGTGAGGCGGGAATTCGCTGAGCAGTTCTTC. It codes for CASSLVRREFAEQFF.

The chain has TRBV28 and TRBJ1-2, with 7 bases fitting TRBD1. The germline gives CDR1 MDHEN, CDR2 SYDVKM. This CDR3 region has 17 residues. The V gene end was trimmed by 5 bases and the J gene end by 6 bases; junction bases not matched to a gene: 18. The CDR3 protein is CASSPPGQTLSGNGYTF. The CDR3 coding sequence is TGTGCCAGCAGTCCTCCGGGACAGACTTTGAGTGGGAATGGCTACACCTTC.

The V gene is TRBV7-2, the J gene TRBJ2-7; 9 bases align to TRBD2. Germline loops: CDR1 SGHTA, CDR2 FQGNSA. V gave up 3 bases and J gave up 6 bases; unmatched junction bases: 6. The CDR3 loop spans 14 amino acids. The CDR3 loop is CASSFRVAGVEQYF. In DNA form, the CDR3 reads TGTGCCAGCAGCTTCCGGGTAGCGGGAGTCGAGCAGTACTTC.

The chain is built from TRBV11-1 and TRBJ1-6, with D perhaps TRBD1 (5 bases). The V end lost 7 bases, the J end lost 7 bases, and 17 bases lay between the germline ends. This CDR3 region has 15 residues. The germline gives CDR1 SGHAT, CDR2 FQDESV (reference sequence). This chain's CDR3 is CASTKAGLFNSPLHF. The CDR3 DNA sequence: TGTGCCAGCACCAAAGCGGGACTTTTCAATTCACCCCTCCACTTT.

A single count supports this clone. This chain joins TRBV19 and TRBJ2-5; TRBD1 aligns across 10 bases. V trimming: 7 bases; J trimming: 6 bases; junction bases outside the gene matches: 8. In germline, CDR1 is LNHDA, CDR2 SQIVND (reference sequence). This CDR3 region has 14 residues. CDR3 DNA sequence: TGTGCCAGTACTGCGACAGGGGGCGCGAAGACCCAGTACTTC. Translation: CASTATGGAKTQYF.

CDR3 in DNA: TGCGCCAGCAGCGTGGGACTAAACCAAGAGACCCAGTACTTC. It yields the protein CASSVGLNQETQYF. This chain joins TRBV5-1 and TRBJ2-5, with 7 bases matching TRBD2. The CDR3 has 14 residues. Germline V gene data show CDR1 as SGHRS and CDR2 as YFSETQ. V was pared by 4 bases and J by 0 bases, with 3 bases of the junction left unmatched.

CDR3 DNA: TGTGCCAGTAGTATATACGACTCAGAAAACACTGAAGCTTTCTTT. Protein product: CASSIYDSENTEAFF. The V and J genes are TRBV19 and TRBJ1-1, with D uncertain. Deletions cut 2 bases from V and 2 bases from J, with 12 bases between. CDR3 size: 15 residues. Germline values: CDR1 LNHDA, CDR2 SQIVND (reference sequence).

The chain is built from TRBV6-6 and TRBJ2-7, with 11 bases identical to TRBD2. Germline CDR1 and CDR2: MNHNY and SVGAGI (reference sequence). CDR3 length equals 15 residues. J gave up 6 bases and V 2 bases, and 6 bases lay outside the gene matches. The CDR3 sequence is CASSYLSGGAGEQYF. The CDR3 nucleotides read TGTGCCAGCAGTTACCTTAGCGGGGGGGCTGGCGAGCAGTACTTC.

Only one count was recorded for this clone. The genes are TRBV28 and TRBJ1-1; the match to TRBD1 covers 8 bases. CDR1 is MDHEN, CDR2 SYDVKM, per germline. J was trimmed by 1 base and V by 4 bases; bases with no gene match: 5. The CDR3 has 15 residues. CDR3 nucleotide sequence: TGTGCCAGCAGTTCATACAGGGGGGCGAACACTGAAGCTTTCTTT. Translated, it gives CASSSYRGANTEAFF.

The rearrangement uses TRBV7-6 and TRBJ2-3, with TRBD2 identical over 9 bases. The CDR3 runs to 16 residues. J lost 2 bases, V lost 4 bases, and 7 bases had no gene match. From germline, CDR1 is SGHVS and CDR2 FNYEAQ. The CDR3 is CASSWRLAGHTDTQYF. Here the CDR3 DNA reads TGTGCCAGCAGCTGGCGGCTAGCGGGACACACAGATACGCAGTATTTT. Full variable domain (missing parts from reference TRBV7-6 and TRBJ2-3): GAGVSQSPRYKVTKRGQDVALRCDPISGHVSLYWYRQALGQGPEFLTYFNYEAQQDKSGLPNDRFSAERPEGSISTLTIQRTEQRDSAMYRCASSWRLAGHTDTQYFGPGTRLTVL.

The chain combines TRBV19 with TRBJ2-5, with 7 bases identical to TRBD1. The CDR3 length is 15 residues. Germline CDR1 and CDR2: LNHDA and SQIVND (reference sequence). J was trimmed by 1 base and V by 9 bases; bases with no gene match: 11. CDR3 in amino acids: CASVGDRTGQETQYF. The DNA for the CDR3 is TGTGCCAGCGTAGGGGATCGGACAGGCCAAGAGACCCAGTACTTC.